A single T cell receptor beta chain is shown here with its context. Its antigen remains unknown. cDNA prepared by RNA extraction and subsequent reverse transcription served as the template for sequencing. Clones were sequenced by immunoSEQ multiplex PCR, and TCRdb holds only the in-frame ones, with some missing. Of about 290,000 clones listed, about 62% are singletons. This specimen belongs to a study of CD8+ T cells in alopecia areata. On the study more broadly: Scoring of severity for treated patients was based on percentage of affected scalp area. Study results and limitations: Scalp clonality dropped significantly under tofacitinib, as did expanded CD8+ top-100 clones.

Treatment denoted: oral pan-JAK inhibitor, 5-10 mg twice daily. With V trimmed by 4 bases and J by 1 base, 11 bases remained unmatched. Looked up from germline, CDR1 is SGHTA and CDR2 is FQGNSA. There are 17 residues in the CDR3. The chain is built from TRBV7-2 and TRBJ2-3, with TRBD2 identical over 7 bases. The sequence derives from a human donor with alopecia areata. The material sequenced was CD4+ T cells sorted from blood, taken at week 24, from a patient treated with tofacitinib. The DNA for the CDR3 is TGTGCCAGCAGCTCACCCCAGCGGGGTCCGGGCACAGATACGCAGTATTTT. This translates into CASSSPQRGPGTDTQYF.